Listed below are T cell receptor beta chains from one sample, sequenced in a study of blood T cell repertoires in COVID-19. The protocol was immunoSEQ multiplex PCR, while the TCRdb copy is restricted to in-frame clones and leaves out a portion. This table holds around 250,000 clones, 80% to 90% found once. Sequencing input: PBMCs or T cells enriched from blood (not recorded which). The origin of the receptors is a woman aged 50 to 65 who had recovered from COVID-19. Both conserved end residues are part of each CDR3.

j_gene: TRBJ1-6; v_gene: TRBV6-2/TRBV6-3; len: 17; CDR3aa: CASSNIRVGQGNSPLHF
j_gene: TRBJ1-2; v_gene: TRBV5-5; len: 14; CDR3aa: CASNLGGSSYGYTF
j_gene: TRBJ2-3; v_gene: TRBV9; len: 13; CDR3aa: CASSGWTTDTQYF
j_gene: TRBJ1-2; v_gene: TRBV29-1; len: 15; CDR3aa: CSVFPEHQGAEGYTF
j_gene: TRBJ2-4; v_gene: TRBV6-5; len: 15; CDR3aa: CASSPGQLAKNIQYF
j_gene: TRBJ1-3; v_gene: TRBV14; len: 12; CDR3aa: CASSQAGNTIYF
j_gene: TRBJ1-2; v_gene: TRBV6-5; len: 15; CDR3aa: CASKMRSGFNYGYTF
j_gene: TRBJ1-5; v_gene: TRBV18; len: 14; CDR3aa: CASSLTGVGEPQHF
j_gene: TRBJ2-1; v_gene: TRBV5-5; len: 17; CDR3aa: CASSLWTSGSSYNEQFF
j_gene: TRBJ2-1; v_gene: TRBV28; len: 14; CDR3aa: CASSSSGTGVEQFF
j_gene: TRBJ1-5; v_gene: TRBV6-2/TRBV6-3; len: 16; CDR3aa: CASSYRGTQSNQPQHF
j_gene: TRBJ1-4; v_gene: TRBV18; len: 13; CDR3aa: CASSPGQNEKLFF
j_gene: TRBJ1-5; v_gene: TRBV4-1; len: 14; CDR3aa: CASSQDQGDQPQHF
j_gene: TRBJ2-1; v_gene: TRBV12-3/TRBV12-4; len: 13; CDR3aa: CASSFLRDNEQFF
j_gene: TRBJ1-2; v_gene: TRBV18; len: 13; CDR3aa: CASSPGTGGGYTF
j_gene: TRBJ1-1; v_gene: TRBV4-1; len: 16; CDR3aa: CASSQRRDPRITEAFF
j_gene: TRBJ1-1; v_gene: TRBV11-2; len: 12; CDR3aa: CASSLGAAGAFF
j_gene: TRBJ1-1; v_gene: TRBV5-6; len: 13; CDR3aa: CASSLGTGTEAFF
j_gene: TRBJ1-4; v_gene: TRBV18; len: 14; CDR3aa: CASSWAQQNEKLFF
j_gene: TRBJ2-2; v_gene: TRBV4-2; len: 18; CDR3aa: CASSYQLAGGPDTGELFF
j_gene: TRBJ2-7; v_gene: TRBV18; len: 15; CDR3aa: CASSPTRDRGYEQYF
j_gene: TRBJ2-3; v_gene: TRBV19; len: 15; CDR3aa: CASSGETVNTDTQYF
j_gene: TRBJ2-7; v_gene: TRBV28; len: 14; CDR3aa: CASSFLREVHEQYF
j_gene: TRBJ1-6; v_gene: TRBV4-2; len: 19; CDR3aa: CASSQGGGMRAAFNSPLHF
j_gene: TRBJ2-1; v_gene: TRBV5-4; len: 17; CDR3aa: CASSLDLAGNTYNEQFF
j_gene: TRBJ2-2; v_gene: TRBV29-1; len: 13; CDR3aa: CSVAGHHTGELFF
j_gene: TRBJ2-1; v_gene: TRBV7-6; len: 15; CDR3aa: CASSNQLAGYNEQFF
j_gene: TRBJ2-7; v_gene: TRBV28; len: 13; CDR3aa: CASSLGGRYEQYF
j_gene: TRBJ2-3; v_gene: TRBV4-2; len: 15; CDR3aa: CASSQEGQGTDTQYF
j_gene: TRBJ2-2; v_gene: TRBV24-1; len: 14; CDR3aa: CATSGTSGTGELFF
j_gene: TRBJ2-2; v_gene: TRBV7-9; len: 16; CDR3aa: CASSLGSGVNTGELFF
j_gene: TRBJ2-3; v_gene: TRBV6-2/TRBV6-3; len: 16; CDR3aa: CASSPGTLARQGTQYF
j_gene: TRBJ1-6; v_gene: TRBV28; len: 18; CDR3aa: CASYDTSRGYLYNSPLHF
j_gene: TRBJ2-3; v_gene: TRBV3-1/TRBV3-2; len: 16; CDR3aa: CASSQDGGLPTDTQYF
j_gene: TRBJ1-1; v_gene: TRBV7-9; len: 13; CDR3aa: CASSQIWGQEAFF
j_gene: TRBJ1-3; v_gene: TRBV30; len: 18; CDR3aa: CAWSESMRNSLSGNTIYF
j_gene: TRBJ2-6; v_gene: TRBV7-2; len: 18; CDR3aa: CASSLTQGRYSGANVLTF
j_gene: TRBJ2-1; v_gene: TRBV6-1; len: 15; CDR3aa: CASSEWEDLYNEQFF